The sequence of this T cell receptor (beta chain) was determined in a study of blood T cell repertoires in COVID-19 (TCRdb year 2020). Turning to the overall study: Collaborator samples came from the United States, Italy and Spain and covered acute and convalescent phases of COVID-19. The samples were drawn from the first 160 participants of the ongoing ImmuneRACE study and from more than 1,000 subjects provided by 6 global collaborators. Where available, HLA class I and class II types were obtained from metadata supplied by the sample provider rather than from assay-based typing. Deeply sampled blood TCRbeta repertoires from subjects exposed to, actively infected with, or recovered from COVID-19 were included in the dataset. The repertoires were released in a freely available public database intended as a resource for research on the immune response to SARS-CoV-2. The material from the prospective study consisted of cDNA or gDNA derived from T cells, B-cell-depleted T cells, or PBMCs. Nearly every sample came with metadata listing a de-identified subject ID, COVID-19 status, age in years and sex.

The research as a whole found: Clinical and demographic metadata were provided uncurated, with the amount varying by source and participant.

In the case of this clone: Its antigen specificity is not known. Per-base quality was not reported, and no clone a single base away is much larger than it.

According to the germline V gene, CDR1 reads MDHEN and CDR2 reads SYDVKM. The CDR3 sequence holds 21 residues, the cysteine and phenylalanine included. Solely the CDR3 DNA is kept, with 63 bases framed from the first base. The junction shows trimming of 5 bases on V and 5 bases on J, and the gene matches do not reach 26 bases of it. The immunoSEQ Assay, a bias-controlled multiplex PCR, was used to amplify TCRbeta CDR3 regions from genomic DNA. The study's processing was this. The number of nucleated cells in each sample was estimated by amplification of reference gene primers within the assay. To quantify the absolute abundance of each unique TCRbeta CDR3 rearrangement, sequence reads were collapsed and filtered. For each sample, productive Simpson clonality was calculated as the square root of Simpson's diversity index across productive rearrangements. Here the immuneACCESS table is served through TCRdb, limited to in-frame sequences with V and J called. Missing clones are a known gap in these copies; in checked studies unresolved V genes cover under half, and the rest lacks a known reason. V and J calls and clone size follow that table, whereas D and trimming were derived from the DNA. The sample yields around 110,000 clones; 75% to 90% were counted once. The ten largest make up 7.9% of the sample.

Collaborating institutions collected whole blood in K2EDTA tubes following their own protocols. For TCRbeta analysis, collaborators shipped samples in one of three forms: frozen whole blood, isolated PBMCs, or DNA extracted from either of those sample types. The sequence was collected from a man in his 70s with acute or convalescent COVID-19. The chain employs TRBV28 and TRBJ2-1, with 8 bases aligning to TRBD2. Sequencing was done on a sample of peripheral blood. The CDR3 in this case is CASSLPTSQGSELAVNNEQFF. The DNA sequence is given as TGTGCCAGCAGTCTCCCGACCTCGCAGGGGTCCGAACTAGCGGTCAACAATGAGCAGTTCTTC.